These 27 T cell receptor beta chains were sequenced from one sample in a study of blood T cell repertoires in COVID-19. Profiled with immunoSEQ multiplex PCR; TCRdb holds only in-frame clones, not every one. This table holds under 250,000 clones, around 84% found once. The sample comprised peripheral blood. These receptor sequences come from a man over 45 with COVID-19, enrolled during active disease.

The chain has TRBV3-1 (or the pseudogene TRBV3-2) and TRBJ2-2, with 9 bases fitting TRBD1. Unmatched junction bases numbered 1, after V lost 4 bases and J lost 1 base. Germline V CDR1 and CDR2: LGHDT, YNNKEL (reference sequence). The length of the CDR3 is 15 residues. The CDR3 is CASSPDRGNTGELFF. The DNA of the CDR3 is TGTGCCAGCAGCCCGGACAGGGGGAACACCGGGGAGCTGTTTTTT.

This CDR3 is CSVVSYSTLQETQYF. The CDR3 DNA sequence: TGCAGCGTTGTATCGTACAGCACACTCCAAGAGACCCAGTACTTC. This chain joins TRBV29-1 and TRBJ2-5, with D unresolved. Germline V gene lookup returns CDR1 SQVTM and CDR2 ANQGSEA. The CDR3 runs to 15 residues. Trimming left V 4 bases short and J 1 base short, with 16 bases between. The entire variable domain, with the rest obtained from reference TRBV29-1 and TRBJ2-5, is as follows: SAVISQKPSRDICQRGTSLTIQCQVDSQVTMMFWYRQQPGQSLTLIATANQGSEATYESGFVIDKFPISRPNLTFSTLTVSNMSPEDSSIYLCSVVSYSTLQETQYFGPGTRLLVL.

The chain is built from TRBV4-1 and TRBJ2-2, with 16 nucleotides matching TRBD2. The CDR3 spans 19 residues. V lost 1 base, J lost 3 bases, and 5 bases stayed unmatched. CDR1 and CDR2 from the germline V gene are MGHRA and YSYEKL. CDR3 in DNA: TGCGCCAGCAGCCAAGTCCCGGGACTAGCGGGGGGGGACACCGGGGAGCTGTTTTTT. Translated, it gives CASSQVPGLAGGDTGELFF.

About this clone itself: Other nucleotide sequences from this sample produce the same CDR3. This CDR3 reads CASSTGQMNTEAFF. CDR3 coding DNA: TGTGCCAGTAGTACAGGACAGATGAACACTGAAGCTTTCTTT. This chain connects TRBV19 to TRBJ1-1; the D gene is possibly TRBD1 (6 bases). The CDR3 has 14 amino acids. CDR1 LNHDA and CDR2 SQIVND come from the germline V gene (reference sequence). V dropped 4 bases and J dropped 0 bases, with 9 bases sitting between them.

The V call is TRBV15, the J call TRBJ1-5; D is unclear. There are 15 residues in the CDR3. The V and J ends lost 1 base and 6 bases respectively, with 13 bases between them. Germline V gene data show CDR1 as LNHNV and CDR2 as YYDKDF (reference sequence). CDR3 amino acids: CATSRVNSPVQPQHF. CDR3 DNA sequence: TGTGCCACCAGCAGAGTTAACAGCCCAGTTCAGCCCCAGCATTTT.

The chain combines TRBV6-2 or TRBV6-3 with TRBJ2-1; 11 bases are a match to TRBD2. V lost 6 bases and J lost 2; bases outside the gene matches: 6. Germline lookup yields CDR1 MNHEY and CDR2 SVGEGT. The CDR3 sequence is 16 residues long. The CDR3 DNA follows: TGTGCCAGCAGCGATACTAGCGGGGGCACCTACAATGAGCAGTTCTTC. The encoded protein is CASSDTSGGTYNEQFF.

The DNA of the CDR3 is TGTGCCACCCAGGGGGACAGGAAGCAGTTCTTC. It yields the protein CATQGDRKQFF. The gene calls are TRBV15 and TRBJ2-1; 8 nucleotides agree with TRBD1. Germline CDR1 LNHNV, CDR2 YYDKDF (reference sequence). The CDR3 is made up of 11 amino acids. Trimming took 8 bases from V and 11 from J; bases not matched to a gene: 5.

The J gene is TRBJ1-4, the V gene TRBV6-5; TRBD1 matches at 10 bases. CDR1 MNHEY and CDR2 SVGAGI come from the germline V gene. Unmatched junction bases numbered 10, after V lost 10 bases and J lost 8 bases. The CDR3 length is 14 residues. The CDR3 DNA is TGTGCCACCTCAGGCCGGGACAGGGGCGAAAAACTGTTTTTT. This encodes CATSGRDRGEKLFF.

V gene TRBV11-2 combines with J gene TRBJ2-1; 7 positions match TRBD2. The CDR3 length is 12 residues. The germline V gene has CDR1 SGHAT and CDR2 FQNNGV. V dropped 5 bases and J dropped 9; count of bases not matched to a gene: 4. The DNA of the CDR3 is TGTGCCAGCAGCGTATGGGGGGGTGAGCAGTTCTTC. It is translated as CASSVWGGEQFF.

This chain links TRBV15 with TRBJ2-2; 12 bases match TRBD1. The CDR3 loop spans 16 amino acids. The V segment lost 6 bases and the J segment 7 bases; nucleotides outside the gene matches: 9. Germline V gene data show CDR1 as LNHNV and CDR2 as YYDKDF (reference sequence). Written as DNA, the CDR3 is TGTGCCACCAGGTCCGGGACAGGGGGCTCAGGCGGGGAGCTGTTTTTT. Its protein is CATRSGTGGSGGELFF.

V is TRBV19 and J is TRBJ2-7; D may be TRBD2 (5 bases). CDR1 is LNHDA and CDR2 is SQIVND in the germline V gene (reference sequence). V lost 5 bases and J lost 3, with 11 bases in between. The length of the CDR3 is 13 residues. CDR3: CASSFPGNYEQYF. In DNA, the CDR3 is TGTGCCAGTAGTTTCCCGGGGAACTACGAGCAGTACTTC. The whole variable domain, filled in from reference TRBV19 and TRBJ2-7, reads DGGITQSPKYLFRKEGQNVTLSCEQNLNHDAMYWYRQDPGQGLRLIYYSQIVNDFQKGDIAEGYSVSREKKESFPLTVTSAQKNPTAFYLCASSFPGNYEQYFGPGTRLTVT.

The chain carries TRBV18 and TRBJ2-1; TRBD2 agrees at 7 bases. Germline CDR1 is KGHSH and CDR2 is LQKENI. The CDR3 contains 15 residues. J was trimmed by 4 bases and V by 2 bases; bases with no gene match: 5. The CDR3 bases are TGTGCCAGCTCACCAGCGGGAGCGGTTTACAATGAGCAGTTCTTC. As protein: CASSPAGAVYNEQFF.

The chain combines TRBV28 with TRBJ1-2, with D perhaps TRBD1 (6 bases). The V end lost 3 bases, the J end lost 2 bases, and 10 bases lay between the germline ends. From germline, CDR1 is MDHEN and CDR2 SYDVKM. CDR3 length equals 14 residues. The CDR3 loop is CASSLTGWNYGYTF. The CDR3 bases are TGTGCCAGCAGTTTGACAGGTTGGAACTATGGCTACACCTTC.

This clone was detected once. The genes are TRBV4-1 and TRBJ2-2, with 10 bases that match TRBD2. Germline V gene lookup returns CDR1 MGHRA and CDR2 YSYEKL. The CDR3 is 17 amino acids. J was trimmed by 1 base and V by 0 bases; bases with no gene match: 2. Here the CDR3 DNA reads TGCGCCAGCAGCCAAGAGGGGACTAGCGTGAACACCGGGGAGCTGTTTTTT. It encodes CASSQEGTSVNTGELFF.

The chain employs TRBV25-1 and TRBJ1-4; D is possibly TRBD1 (5 bases). Looked up from germline, CDR1 is MGHDK and CDR2 is SYGVNS. The V and J ends lost 3 bases and 7 bases respectively, with 12 bases between them. The CDR3 is 14 residues long. As DNA, the CDR3 is TGTGCCAGCAGTGATTATACCGGGGGTGAAAAACTGTTTTTT. Encoded protein: CASSDYTGGEKLFF.

The chain couples TRBV5-1 to TRBJ1-1; TRBD1 matches 7 bases. The junction had 4 bases not matched to a gene; V was cut back by 2 bases and J by 3 bases. The CDR3 extends over 14 amino acids. Germline V gene sequence: CDR1 SGHRS, CDR2 YFSETQ. Here the CDR3 reads CASSLRQGHTEAFF. The CDR3 DNA is TGCGCCAGCAGCTTACGACAGGGTCACACTGAAGCTTTCTTT.

This clone was found once. The CDR3 region has the DNA TGCAGCGTCCTGGGACTAGTGAACACCGGGGAGCTGTTTTTT. As protein: CSVLGLVNTGELFF. The chain joins TRBV29-1 to TRBJ2-2; 8 nucleotides agree with TRBD2. Germline-derived CDR1 and CDR2 are SQVTM and ANQGSEA. CDR3 length: 14 amino acids. The junction had 4 bases not matched to a gene; V was cut back by 6 bases and J by 1 base.

This chain connects TRBV27 to TRBJ2-5; 9 bases fit TRBD1. Germline CDR1 and CDR2: MNHEY and SMNVEV (reference sequence). The length of the CDR3 is 14 residues. V lost 5 bases to trimming and J lost 9 bases; unmatched junction nucleotides: 10. The CDR3 is CASSSTGGGWAQYF. The CDR3 DNA reads as TGTGCCAGCAGTAGCACAGGGGGCGGGTGGGCCCAGTACTTC.

The CDR3 spells CASSEQGIGELFF. DNA for the CDR3: TGTGCCAGCAGTGAACAGGGTATCGGGGAGCTGTTTTTT. The chain combines TRBV6-4 with TRBJ2-2; weak D call: TRBD1 (6 bases). CDR1 is MRHNA, CDR2 SNTAGT, per germline. Trimming removed 3 bases from V and 7 bases from J, with 9 bases in between. This CDR3 is 13 amino acids long.

The chain links TRBV7-9 to TRBJ1-6; perhaps TRBD1 as D (5 bases). The length of the CDR3 is 19 residues. Per germline, CDR1 SEHNR and CDR2 FQNEAQ (reference sequence). V was clipped by 5 bases and J by 0 bases, with 20 bases between them. Written as DNA, the CDR3 is TGTGCCAGCAGCCCTACGGGGGTGGCCAGGAGCTCCTATAATTCACCCCTCCACTTT. Encoded protein: CASSPTGVARSSYNSPLHF.

The chain has TRBV5-1 and TRBJ1-1; no clear D gene. This CDR3 has 13 residues. V was pared by 0 bases and J by 4 bases, with 7 bases between. Germline CDR1 and CDR2: SGHRS and YFSETQ. Written as DNA, the CDR3 is TGCGCCAGCAGCTTGGGGCCGGGCACTGAAGCTTTCTTT. Translating it yields CASSLGPGTEAFF.

This clone was seen just once. V is TRBV19 and J is TRBJ2-7; 8 positions agree with TRBD1. The V gene's germline CDR1 is LNHDA and CDR2 SQIVND (reference sequence). Trimming took 3 bases from V and 4 from J; bases not matched to a gene: 11. This CDR3 comprises 16 residues. DNA for the CDR3: TGTGCCAGTAGTATTAGAGGGACAGGACTTGCATACGAGCAGTACTTC. It is translated as CASSIRGTGLAYEQYF.

In its sample, this clone was seen once. The V gene is TRBV3-1 (or the pseudogene TRBV3-2), the J gene TRBJ1-6, with D possibly TRBD1 on 6 matching bases. Trimming cost V 6 bases and J 10 bases, with 19 bases left between them. This CDR3 has 15 amino acids. The germline gives CDR1 LGHDT, CDR2 YNNKEL (reference sequence). CDR3 DNA sequence: TGTGCCAGCAGTCCCCAGGTGGGGGCTGGGTCACCCCTCCACTTT. This codes for CASSPQVGAGSPLHF.

The chain has TRBV21-1 and TRBJ2-1; TRBD2, the table's D call, lacks a check against the DNA. TRBV21-1 is recorded as a pseudogene. This CDR3 contains 17 residues. The CDR3 nucleotides are TGTGCCAGCAGCAAAGCCGTCCGGGGGAACTCCTACAATGAGCAGTTCTTC. This gives the protein CASSKAVRGNSYNEQFF.

V and J are TRBV7-8 and TRBJ1-5, with a tentative D call TRBD1 (6 bases). Trimming pared 5 bases from V and 1 base from J, leaving 9 bases between. Germline CDR1 and CDR2: SGHVS and FQNEAQ. The CDR3 length is 14 residues. The CDR3 protein is CASSPGTSNQPQHF. The CDR3 DNA sequence: TGTGCCAGCAGCCCCGGGACAAGCAATCAGCCCCAGCATTTT. Complete variable domain (other parts from reference TRBV7-8 and TRBJ1-5): GAGVSQSPRYKVAKRGQDVALRCDPISGHVSLFWYQQALGQGPEFLTYFQNEAQLDKSGLPSDRFFAERPEGSVSTLKIQRTQQEDSAVYLCASSPGTSNQPQHFGDGTRLSIL.

The CDR3: CASSFPGLAGSTDTQYF. DNA for the CDR3: TGTGCCAGCAGCTTCCCGGGACTAGCGGGAAGCACAGATACGCAGTATTTT. The chain carries TRBV7-8 and TRBJ2-3; 13 nucleotides align to TRBD2. Trimming removed 3 bases from V and 0 bases from J; junction bases left unmatched: 3. Germline lookup yields CDR1 SGHVS and CDR2 FQNEAQ. CDR3 size: 17 residues.

The V call is TRBV6-1, the J call TRBJ2-1; 7 bases line up with TRBD2. This CDR3 has 15 residues. V was pared by 3 bases and J by 0 bases, with 2 bases of the junction left unmatched. Germline V CDR1 and CDR2: MNHNS, SASEGT. CDR3 DNA sequence: TGTGCCAGCAGTGAGACTAGCAACTCCTACAATGAGCAGTTCTTC. As protein: CASSETSNSYNEQFF.